This T cell receptor beta chain comes out of a study of control samples from healthy donors and cancer patients. The data were produced by immunoSEQ multiplex PCR, yet TCRdb's version contains in-frame clones alone and is incomplete. The top ten hold 14% of the sample, which has 98,000 or so clones, about 88% seen once. V shed 0 bases and J shed 4 bases, with 8 bases lying between them. The CDR3 is 14 residues long. Germline V gene lookup returns CDR1 SGHRS and CDR2 YFSETQ. This rearrangement joins TRBV5-1 to TRBJ1-5; unclear D gene. Sequenced material: blood. The origin of this receptor is a woman in her 70s in good health. As DNA, the CDR3 is TGCGCCAGCAGCTTGGAGGGAGGAAATCAGCCCCAGCATTTT. Encoded protein: CASSLEGGNQPQHF.